This T cell receptor (beta chain) was recorded in a study of blood T cell repertoires in COVID-19. As for the study in general: The samples span acute and convalescent COVID-19 from the United States, Italy and Spain. In each case, the material was cDNA or gDNA derived from T cells, B-cell-depleted T cells, or PBMCs.

Per the authors' pipeline: Nucleated cell counts were estimated from reference gene primer amplification. TCRdb's table, derived via immunoSEQ multiplex PCR, lists solely in-frame clones and lacks some. That table supplies the V and J calls and clone size; D and trimming were determined from the DNA. The top ten hold less than 3.5% of the sample, which has 300,000 to 400,000 clones, approximately 89% seen once. Germline values: CDR1 SQVTM, CDR2 ANQGSEA. The V gene end was trimmed by 6 bases and the J gene end by 3 bases; junction bases not matched to a gene: 5. The CDR3 covers 14 residues. This clone appeared once. This specimen includes other DNA sequences encoding the same CDR3.

This TCR was recovered from a woman between 18 and 30 years old who had recovered from COVID-19. Sequencing used peripheral blood. The gene calls are TRBV29-1 and TRBJ2-1; TRBD1 aligns across 10 bases. The CDR3 loop reads CSVSRDRGYNEQFF. The CDR3 DNA follows: TGCAGCGTGAGCCGGGACAGGGGCTACAATGAGCAGTTCTTC.